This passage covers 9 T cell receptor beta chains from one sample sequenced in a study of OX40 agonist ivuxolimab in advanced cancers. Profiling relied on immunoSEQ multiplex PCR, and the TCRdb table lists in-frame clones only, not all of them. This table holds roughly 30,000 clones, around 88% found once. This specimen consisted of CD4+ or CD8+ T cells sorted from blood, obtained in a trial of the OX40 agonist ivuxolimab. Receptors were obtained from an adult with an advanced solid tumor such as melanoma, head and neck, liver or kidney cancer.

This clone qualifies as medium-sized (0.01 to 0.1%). This CDR3 reads CASSTGHYSNQPQHF. The CDR3 DNA follows: TGTGCCAGTAGTACAGGCCATTATAGCAATCAGCCCCAGCATTTT. V and J are TRBV19 and TRBJ1-5; D is uncertain. V shed 4 bases and J shed 0 bases, with 10 bases lying between them. This CDR3 is 15 amino acids long. Germline CDR1 is LNHDA and CDR2 is SQIVND (reference sequence).

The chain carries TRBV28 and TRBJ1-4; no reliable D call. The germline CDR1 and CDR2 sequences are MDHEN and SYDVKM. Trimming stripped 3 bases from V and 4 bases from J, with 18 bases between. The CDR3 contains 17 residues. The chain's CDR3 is CASSFSLATDDNEKLFF. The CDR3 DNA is TGTGCCAGCAGTTTTAGTTTGGCCACTGATGATAATGAAAAACTGTTTTTT.

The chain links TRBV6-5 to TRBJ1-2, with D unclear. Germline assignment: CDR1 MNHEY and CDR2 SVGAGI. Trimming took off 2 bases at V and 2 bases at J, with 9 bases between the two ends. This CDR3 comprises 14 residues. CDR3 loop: CASSYGGPNYGYTF. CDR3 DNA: TGTGCCAGCAGTTACGGCGGACCCAACTATGGCTACACCTTC.

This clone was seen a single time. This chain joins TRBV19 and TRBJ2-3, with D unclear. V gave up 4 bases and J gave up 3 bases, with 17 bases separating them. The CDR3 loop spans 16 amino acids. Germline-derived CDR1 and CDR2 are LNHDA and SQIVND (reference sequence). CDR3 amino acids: CASSTLSDPRTDTQYF. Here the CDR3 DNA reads TGTGCCAGTAGTACCCTTTCCGATCCGAGAACAGATACGCAGTATTTT.

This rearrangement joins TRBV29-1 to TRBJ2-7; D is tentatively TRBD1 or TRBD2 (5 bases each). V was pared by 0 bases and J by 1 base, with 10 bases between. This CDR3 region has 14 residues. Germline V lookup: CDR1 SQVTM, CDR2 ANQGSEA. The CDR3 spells CSVEDLGGSYEQYF. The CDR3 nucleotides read TGCAGCGTTGAAGATCTTGGGGGATCCTACGAGCAGTACTTC.

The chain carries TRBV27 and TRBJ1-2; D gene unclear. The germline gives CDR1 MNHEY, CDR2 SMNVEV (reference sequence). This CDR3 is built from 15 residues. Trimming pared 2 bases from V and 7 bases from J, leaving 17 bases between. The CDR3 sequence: CASSLRQWPGGGYTF. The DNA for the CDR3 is TGTGCCAGCAGTTTACGGCAGTGGCCCGGAGGTGGCTACACCTTC.

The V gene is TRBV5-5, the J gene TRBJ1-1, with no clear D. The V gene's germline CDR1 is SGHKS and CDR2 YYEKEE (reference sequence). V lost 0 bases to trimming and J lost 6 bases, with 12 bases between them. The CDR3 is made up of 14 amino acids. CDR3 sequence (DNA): TGTGCCAGCAGCTTGGGTGAAGGGTGGGCTGAAGCTTTCTTT. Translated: CASSLGEGWAEAFF.

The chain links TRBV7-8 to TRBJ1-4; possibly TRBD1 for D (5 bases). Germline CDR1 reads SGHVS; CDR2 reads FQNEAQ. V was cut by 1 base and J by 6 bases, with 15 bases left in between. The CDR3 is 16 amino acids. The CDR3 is CASSLVRDSGDEKLFF. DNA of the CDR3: TGTGCCAGCAGCTTAGTCCGCGACAGTGGGGATGAAAAACTGTTTTTT.

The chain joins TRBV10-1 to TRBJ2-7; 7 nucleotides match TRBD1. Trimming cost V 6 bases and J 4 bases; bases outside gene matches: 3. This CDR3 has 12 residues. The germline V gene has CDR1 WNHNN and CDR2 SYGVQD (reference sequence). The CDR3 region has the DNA TGCGCCAGCAGCGAGACAGGGTACGAGCAGTACTTC. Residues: CASSETGYEQYF.